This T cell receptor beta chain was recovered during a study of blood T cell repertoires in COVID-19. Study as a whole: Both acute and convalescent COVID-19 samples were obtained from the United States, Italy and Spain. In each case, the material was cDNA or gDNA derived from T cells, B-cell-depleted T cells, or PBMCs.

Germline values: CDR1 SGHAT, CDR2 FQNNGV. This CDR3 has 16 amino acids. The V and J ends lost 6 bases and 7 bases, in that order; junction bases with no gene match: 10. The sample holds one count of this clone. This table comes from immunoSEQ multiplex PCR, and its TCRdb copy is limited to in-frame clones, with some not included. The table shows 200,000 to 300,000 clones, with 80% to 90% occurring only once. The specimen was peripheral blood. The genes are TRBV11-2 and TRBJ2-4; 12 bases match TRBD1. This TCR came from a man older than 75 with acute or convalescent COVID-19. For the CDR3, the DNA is TGTGCCAGCAGATCTCCGGGACAGGGGGCCCGCAACATTCAGTACTTC. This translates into CASRSPGQGARNIQYF.